The 21 T cell receptor beta chains in this list originate from one sample, sequenced in a study of blood T cell repertoires in COVID-19. Here immunoSEQ multiplex PCR was the method, and the copy in TCRdb shows in-frame clones only, minus some. The sample records approximately 160,000 clones, over 70% being singletons. The sample was peripheral blood. These receptors were taken from a man between 70 and 80 years old with acute or convalescent COVID-19.

This clone was detected many times. This chain joins TRBV11-1 and TRBJ1-2; a weak D match, TRBD1 (6 bases). V was trimmed by 2 bases and J by 5 bases, leaving 12 bases between them. This CDR3 has 14 residues. Germline-derived CDR1 and CDR2 are SGHAT and FQDESV (reference sequence). CDR3 loop: CASSLTDSLYGYTF. The DNA of the CDR3 is TGTGCCAGCAGCTTAACGGACAGCTTGTATGGCTACACCTTC.

This chain joins TRBV11-2 and TRBJ1-3, with 7 bases identical to TRBD1. This CDR3 is 16 amino acids long. V was clipped by 1 base and J by 0 bases; unmatched bases: 3. Germline CDR1 SGHAT, CDR2 FQNNGV. CDR3 in DNA: TGTGCCAGCAGCTTAGGTCCAGGGGGCTCTGGAAACACCATATATTTT. This gives the protein CASSLGPGGSGNTIYF.

A single count supports this clone. The same CDR3 also results from other DNA sequences found in this sample. The rearrangement uses TRBV27 and TRBJ1-3; 7 bases fit TRBD1. The CDR3 is 14 amino acids. The germline gives CDR1 MNHEY, CDR2 SMNVEV (reference sequence). The ends lost 5 bases at V and 4 bases at J; junction bases unmatched: 5. The CDR3 DNA reads as TGTGCCAGCAGTCCAGGGACAGCCGGAAACACCATATATTTT. It yields the protein CASSPGTAGNTIYF.

This chain connects TRBV4-1 to TRBJ2-7; maybe TRBD1 (5 bases). V was cut by 4 bases and J by 1 base, with 17 bases left in between. Germline V CDR1 and CDR2: MGHRA, YSYEKL. The CDR3 extends over 16 amino acids. The chain's CDR3 is CASSRRAGNGSYEQYF. The CDR3 DNA reads as TGCGCCAGCAGCCGGCGAGCAGGGAATGGATCCTACGAGCAGTACTTC.

In its sample, this clone was seen once. The CDR3 DNA sequence: TGTGCCACCAGTGATTACTACTGGACAGCTCCTTCAAGTCAACGTCCCTATAATTCACCCCTCCACTTT. Translated, it gives CATSDYYWTAPSSQRPYNSPLHF. This sequence joins TRBV24-1 and TRBJ1-6; the D gene is possibly TRBD1 (6 bases). CDR3 length: 23 residues. Germline V CDR1 and CDR2: KGHDR, SFDVKD. The germline V and J ends were trimmed by 2 bases and 2 bases, with 30 bases remaining between them.

This rearrangement joins TRBV28 to TRBJ2-3, with 10 positions matching TRBD1. Germline V gives CDR1 MDHEN, CDR2 SYDVKM. The CDR3 extends over 15 amino acids. J was trimmed by 5 bases and V by 5 bases; bases with no gene match: 7. CDR3 DNA sequence: TGTGCCAGCAGTCTCGACAGGGGGCATGGAGATACGCAGTATTTT. The encoded protein is CASSLDRGHGDTQYF.

This chain links TRBV7-9 with TRBJ2-1, with TRBD2 matching over 8 bases. The CDR3 sequence is 15 residues long. Trimming cost V 5 bases and J 2 bases; bases outside gene matches: 5. Germline V CDR1 and CDR2: SEHNR, FQNEAQ (reference sequence). In DNA, the CDR3 is TGTGCCAGCAGCGGGCGGGGGGTCACCTACAATGAGCAGTTCTTC. The encoded protein is CASSGRGVTYNEQFF.

As regards this clone: Other nucleotide sequences in the sample specify the same CDR3. J is TRBJ1-1 and V is TRBV6-5; no clear D gene. Germline CDR1 and CDR2: MNHEY and SVGAGI. The CDR3 totals 13 residues. V was pared by 0 bases and J by 4 bases, with 6 bases between. The CDR3 is CASSYSTGTEAFF. The CDR3 DNA reads TGTGCCAGCAGTTACTCGACTGGCACTGAAGCTTTCTTT.

The CDR3 is CASSPVRAEQFF. Here the CDR3 DNA reads TGTGCCAGCAGTCCAGTGAGGGCTGAGCAGTTCTTC. The chain recombines TRBV7-2 with TRBJ2-1, with D possibly matching TRBD2 (5 bases). The CDR3 is 12 amino acids. The germline gives CDR1 SGHTA, CDR2 FQGNSA. V shed 6 bases and J shed 9 bases, with 12 bases lying between them. The full variable domain, with the rest looked up from reference TRBV7-2 and TRBJ2-1, is GAGVSQSPSNKVTEKGKDVELRCDPISGHTALYWYRQSLGQGLEFLIYFQGNSAPDKSGLPSDRFSAERTGGSVSTLTIQRTQQEDSAVYLCASSPVRAEQFFGPGTRLTVL.

The rearrangement uses TRBV18 and TRBJ2-7, with D perhaps matching TRBD2 (6 bases). V lost 3 bases and J 5 bases, leaving 8 bases between the germline ends. This CDR3 region has 12 residues. Germline-derived CDR1 and CDR2 are KGHSH and LQKENI. CDR3 region: CASSPRGDEQYF. The CDR3 DNA reads as TGTGCCAGCTCACCCCGCGGGGACGAGCAGTACTTC.

The J gene is TRBJ2-5, the V gene TRBV30; D is ambiguous. Germline CDR1 reads GTSNPN; CDR2 reads SVGIG (reference sequence). CDR3 length equals 13 residues. V lost 2 bases and J lost 0, with 7 bases in between. The CDR3 loop is CAWSWQNQETQYF. In DNA form, the CDR3 reads TGTGCCTGGAGTTGGCAGAACCAAGAGACCCAGTACTTC. The whole variable domain, filled in from reference TRBV30 and TRBJ2-5, reads SQTIHQWPATLVQPVGSPLSLECTVEGTSNPNLYWYRQAAGRGLQLLFYSVGIGQISSEVPQNLSASRPQDRQFILSSKKLLLSDSGFYLCAWSWQNQETQYFGPGTRLLVL.

The chain links TRBV6-4 to TRBJ1-6, with 8 bases fitting TRBD1. The germline CDR1 and CDR2 sequences are MRHNA and SNTAGT. This CDR3 spans 20 amino acids. J gave up 0 bases and V 2 bases, and 12 bases lay outside the gene matches. In DNA, the CDR3 is TGTGCCAGCAGTGACGGGACAGGCCGAAAAAGGCTCTCCTATAATTCACCCCTCCACTTT. Translated, it gives CASSDGTGRKRLSYNSPLHF.

The CDR3 DNA is TGTGCCAGCAGCCAAGAGCCGGACAGGACTATCACTGAAGCTTTCTTT. The encoded protein is CASSQEPDRTITEAFF. V is TRBV3-1 (or the pseudogene TRBV3-2) and J is TRBJ1-1; 7 nucleotides line up with TRBD1. Trimming took 0 bases from V and 4 from J; bases not matched to a gene: 8. This CDR3 is built from 16 residues. Germline loops: CDR1 LGHDT, CDR2 YNNKEL (reference sequence).

This chain uses TRBV5-1 with TRBJ2-3; no clear D. CDR3 length: 15 amino acids. The germline V and J ends were trimmed by 0 bases and 2 bases, with 10 bases remaining between them. Germline assignment: CDR1 SGHRS and CDR2 YFSETQ. The CDR3 coding sequence is TGCGCCAGCAGCTTGGCGTACAGATTCACAGATACGCAGTATTTT. Protein product: CASSLAYRFTDTQYF.

The rearrangement uses TRBV6-5 and TRBJ1-4, with D hard to call. With 0 bases removed from V and 5 bases from J, the gap between germline ends came to 7 bases. The CDR3 has 14 amino acids. The germline V gene has CDR1 MNHEY and CDR2 SVGAGI. The CDR3 reads CASSYSKANEKLFF. In DNA form, the CDR3 reads TGTGCCAGCAGTTACTCGAAAGCGAATGAAAAACTGTTTTTT.

This clone occurred once. This chain uses TRBV5-1 with TRBJ2-7; tentatively, D is TRBD2 (5 bases). The germline V and J ends were trimmed by 0 bases and 3 bases, with 13 bases remaining between them. Germline lookup yields CDR1 SGHRS and CDR2 YFSETQ. This CDR3 comprises 15 residues. This CDR3 reads CASSLAGELFYEQYF. CDR3 coding DNA: TGCGCCAGCAGCTTGGCCGGGGAACTCTTCTACGAGCAGTACTTC.

At least ten counts were recorded for this clone. The CDR3 protein is CASSLTRDRETQYF. The DNA for the CDR3 is TGTGCCAGCAGCTTAACTAGGGACAGAGAGACCCAGTACTTC. The rearrangement uses TRBV7-2 and TRBJ2-5; 7 nucleotides align to TRBD1. Per germline, CDR1 SGHTA and CDR2 FQGNSA. V was pared by 2 bases and J by 4 bases, with 4 bases of the junction left unmatched. The CDR3 is 14 amino acids.

This rearrangement joins TRBV28 to TRBJ2-7; 7 bases are a match to TRBD2. Per the germline V gene, CDR1 is MDHEN and CDR2 is SYDVKM. The CDR3 has 17 residues. Trimming cost V 2 bases and J 6 bases; bases outside gene matches: 16. CDR3 nucleotides: TGTGCCAGCAGTTTAAGGTCGGGAGGAGCCCTCCGTTCCGAGCAGTACTTC. This encodes CASSLRSGGALRSEQYF.

This chain joins TRBV20-1 and TRBJ2-1; D is ambiguous. This CDR3 is 10 amino acids long. The germline V gene encodes CDR1 DFQATT and CDR2 SNEGSKA (reference sequence). CDR3 sequence: CSPFYNEQFF. The CDR3 bases are TGCAGCCCTTTCTACAATGAGCAGTTCTTC.

This clone was counted once. J is TRBJ2-7 and V is TRBV6-1, with D perhaps matching TRBD2 (7 bases). Germline CDR1 is MNHNS and CDR2 is SASEGT. The CDR3 extends over 15 amino acids. Trimming took off 3 bases at V and 5 bases at J, with 17 bases between the two ends. This CDR3 is CASSEEGGGVDEQYF. The CDR3 region has the DNA TGTGCCAGCAGTGAGGAAGGAGGGGGGGTTGACGAGCAGTACTTC.

This chain joins TRBV11-3 and TRBJ2-2, with 7 positions matching TRBD2. CDR3 size: 15 residues. Germline trimming cut 5 bases from V and 1 base from J; bases unmatched to any gene: 4. Germline values: CDR1 SGHNT, CDR2 YENEEA. Here the CDR3 DNA reads TGTGCCAGCAGCCCGGGACTATTGAACACCGGGGAGCTGTTTTTT. It translates to CASSPGLLNTGELFF.